This T cell receptor beta chain was sequenced in a study of early T cells in non-severe SARS-CoV-2 infection. About the research overall: From unsorted whole blood, bulk RNA was sequenced, and the chains remained unpaired.

Study observations and caveats: Matching results from VDJdb favored anti-spike CD8 responses, leaving private and CD4 specificities undetected.

As part of library construction, unique molecular identifiers were attached to individual cDNA molecules. TCRdb itself ran the 5' RACE reads through MiXCR, one entry per CDR3 protein. The table has just under 65,000 distinct CDR3 sequences, over 9% seen once. CDR3 length: 12 residues. Germline CDR1 MDHEN, CDR2 SYDVKM. Deletions cut 3 bases from V and 8 bases from J, with 7 bases between. This clonotype was picked up many times. What it recognizes is unknown. The material was whole blood, obtained at baseline. The receptor comes from an adult who was a healthcare worker with PCR-confirmed SARS-CoV-2 infection or an uninfected control (not recorded which). This chain connects TRBV28 to TRBJ1-4; D call uncertain. CDR3 nucleotide sequence: TGTGCCAGCAGTTTGGGCCGAGAAAAACTGTTTTTT. Its translation: CASSLGREKLFF.